This TCR beta chain was captured in a study of cytomegalovirus exposure and HLA in healthy donors. To note about this clone: Its target is not known.

The PCR made use of 60 Vbeta and 13 Jbeta primers. TCRdb's table, derived via immunoSEQ multiplex PCR, lists solely in-frame clones and lacks some. This repertoire includes about 25,000 clones. CDR3 length: 14 residues. Per the germline V gene, CDR1 is SGHRS and CDR2 is YFSETQ. Trimming removed 2 bases at V and 1 base at J, with 9 bases between. Study-level findings and limits: It was shown in a later analysis that HLA-associated TCR beta chains were more clonally expanded than other, equally common chains. The authors assumed roughly uniform sequencing depth across donors for presence/absence analyses.

The sample taken for sequencing was PBMCs. The sequence was collected from a male donor in good health and CMV-seropositive. The rearrangement links TRBV5-1 to TRBJ1-1; D is ambiguous. CDR3 bases: TGCGCCAGCAGCTTTCAGAATCAGAACACTGAAGCTTTCTTT. Amino acids: CASSFQNQNTEAFF.